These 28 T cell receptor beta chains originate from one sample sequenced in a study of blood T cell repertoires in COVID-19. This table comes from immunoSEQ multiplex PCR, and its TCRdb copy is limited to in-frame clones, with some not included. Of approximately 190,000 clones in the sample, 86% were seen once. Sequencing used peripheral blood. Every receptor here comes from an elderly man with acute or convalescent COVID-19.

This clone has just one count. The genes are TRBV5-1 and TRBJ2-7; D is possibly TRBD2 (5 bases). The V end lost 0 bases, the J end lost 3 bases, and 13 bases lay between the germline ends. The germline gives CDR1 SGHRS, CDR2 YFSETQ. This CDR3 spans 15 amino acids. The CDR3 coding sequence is TGCGCCAGCAGCTTGGGTGGGAGAGGCGGCTACGAGCAGTACTTC. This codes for CASSLGGRGGYEQYF.

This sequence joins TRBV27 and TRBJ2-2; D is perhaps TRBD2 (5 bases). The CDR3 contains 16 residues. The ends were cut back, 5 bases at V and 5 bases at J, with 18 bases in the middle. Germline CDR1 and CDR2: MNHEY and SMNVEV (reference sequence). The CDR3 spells CASSDPRDFATGELFF. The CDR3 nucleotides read TGTGCCAGCAGTGACCCCCGGGATTTTGCGACCGGGGAGCTGTTTTTT.

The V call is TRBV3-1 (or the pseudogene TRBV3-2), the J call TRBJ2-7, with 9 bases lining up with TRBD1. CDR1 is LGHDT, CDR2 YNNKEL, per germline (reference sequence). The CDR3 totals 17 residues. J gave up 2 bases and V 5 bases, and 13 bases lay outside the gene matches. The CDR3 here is CASSAIAGTGSPYEQYF. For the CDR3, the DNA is TGTGCCAGCAGCGCTATTGCCGGGACAGGGTCTCCCTACGAGCAGTACTTC.

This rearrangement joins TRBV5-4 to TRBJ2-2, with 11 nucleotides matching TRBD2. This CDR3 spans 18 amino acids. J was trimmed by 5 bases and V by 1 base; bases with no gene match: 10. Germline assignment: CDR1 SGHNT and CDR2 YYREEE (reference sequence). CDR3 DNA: TGTGCCAGCAGCTTGCGATTAGCGGGAGGGGGTGTAACCGGGGAGCTGTTTTTT. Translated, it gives CASSLRLAGGGVTGELFF. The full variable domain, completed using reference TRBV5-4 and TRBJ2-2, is ETGVTQSPTHLIKTRGQQVTLRCSSQSGHNTVSWYQQALGQGPQFIFQYYREEENGRGNFPPRFSGLQFPNYSSELNVNALELDDSALYLCASSLRLAGGGVTGELFFGEGSRLTVL.

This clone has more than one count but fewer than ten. CDR3 sequence reads: CAWGAGSGNTIYF. DNA for the CDR3: TGTGCCTGGGGAGCCGGCTCTGGAAACACCATATATTTT. The chain carries TRBV30 and TRBJ1-3, with no clear D. The V and J ends lost 5 bases and 0 bases respectively, with 8 bases between them. This CDR3 has 13 amino acids. Germline CDR1 GTSNPN, CDR2 SVGIG (reference sequence).

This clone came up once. CDR3 DNA: TGCGCCAGCAGCCCCGGGGGTGGGCCGGCCGGGGAGCTGTTTTTT. Residues: CASSPGGGPAGELFF. This rearrangement joins TRBV5-1 to TRBJ2-2, with TRBD2 as a possible D gene (6 bases). V lost 4 bases and J lost 6, with 16 bases in between. The CDR3 sequence is 15 residues long. CDR1 SGHRS and CDR2 YFSETQ come from the germline V gene.

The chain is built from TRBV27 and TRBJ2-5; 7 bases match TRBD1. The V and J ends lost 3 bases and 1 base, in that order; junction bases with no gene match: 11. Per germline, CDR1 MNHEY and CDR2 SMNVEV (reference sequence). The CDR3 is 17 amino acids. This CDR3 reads CASSFLRGRGVQETQYF. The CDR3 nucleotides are TGTGCCAGCAGTTTCTTAAGGGGGCGAGGGGTCCAAGAGACCCAGTACTTC.

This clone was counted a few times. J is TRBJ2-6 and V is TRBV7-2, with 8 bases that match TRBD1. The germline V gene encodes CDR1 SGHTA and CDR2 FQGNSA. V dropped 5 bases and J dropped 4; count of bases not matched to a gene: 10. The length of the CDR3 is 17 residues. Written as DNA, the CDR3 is TGTGCCAGCAGCCATCGGACAGGGAAGAGGGGGGCCAACGTCCTGACTTTC. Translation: CASSHRTGKRGANVLTF.

The CDR3 DNA reads as TGTGCCAGCAGCCGCTCCCATGAGACCGGGGAGCTGTTTTTT. Its protein is CASSRSHETGELFF. The chain employs TRBV3-1 (or the pseudogene TRBV3-2) and TRBJ2-2, with D uncertain. Trimming removed 4 bases at V and 5 bases at J, with 11 bases between. The CDR3 totals 14 residues. CDR1 is LGHDT, CDR2 YNNKEL, per germline (reference sequence).

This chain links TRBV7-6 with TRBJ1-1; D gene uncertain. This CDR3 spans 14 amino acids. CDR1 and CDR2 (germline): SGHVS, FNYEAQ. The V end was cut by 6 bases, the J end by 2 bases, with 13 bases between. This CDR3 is CASSSFTDNTEAFF. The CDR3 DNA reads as TGTGCCAGCAGTTCTTTCACAGATAACACTGAAGCTTTCTTT.

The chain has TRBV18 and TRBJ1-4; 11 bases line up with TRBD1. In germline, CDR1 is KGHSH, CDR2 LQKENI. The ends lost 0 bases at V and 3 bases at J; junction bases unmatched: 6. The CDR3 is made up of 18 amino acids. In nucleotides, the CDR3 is TGTGCCAGCTCACCACCCGGGACAGGGGGTTGGTCTAATGAAAAACTGTTTTTT. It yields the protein CASSPPGTGGWSNEKLFF.

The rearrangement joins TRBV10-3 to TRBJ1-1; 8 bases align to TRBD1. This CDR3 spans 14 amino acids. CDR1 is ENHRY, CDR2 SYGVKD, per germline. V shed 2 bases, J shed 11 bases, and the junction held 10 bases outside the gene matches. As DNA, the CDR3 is TGTGCCATCAGTGAGCCCGAGCAGGGGGCTAGGGCTTTCTTT. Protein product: CAISEPEQGARAFF.

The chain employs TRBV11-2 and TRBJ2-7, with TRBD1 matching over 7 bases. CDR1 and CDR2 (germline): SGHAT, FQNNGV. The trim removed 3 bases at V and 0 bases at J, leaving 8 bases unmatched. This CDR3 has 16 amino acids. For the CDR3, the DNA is TGTGCCAGCAGCTTTCGAGGGGGCATTGGCTCCTACGAGCAGTACTTC. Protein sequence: CASSFRGGIGSYEQYF.

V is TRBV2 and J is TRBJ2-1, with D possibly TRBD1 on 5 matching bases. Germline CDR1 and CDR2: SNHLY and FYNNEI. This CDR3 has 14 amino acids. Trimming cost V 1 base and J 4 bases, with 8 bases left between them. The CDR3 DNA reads TGTGCCAGCAGTGAAGGGACAATTTACAATGAGCAGTTCTTC. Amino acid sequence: CASSEGTIYNEQFF. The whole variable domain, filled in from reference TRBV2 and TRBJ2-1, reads EPEVTQTPSHQVTQMGQEVILRCVPISNHLYFYWYRQILGQKVEFLVSFYNNEISEKSEIFDDQFSVERPDGSNFTLKIRSTKLEDSAMYFCASSEGTIYNEQFFGPGTRLTVL.

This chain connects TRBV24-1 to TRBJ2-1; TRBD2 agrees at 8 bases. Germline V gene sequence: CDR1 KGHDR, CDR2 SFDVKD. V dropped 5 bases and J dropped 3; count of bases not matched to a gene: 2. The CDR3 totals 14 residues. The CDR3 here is CATSAAGVYNEQFF. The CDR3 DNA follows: TGTGCCACCAGTGCAGCGGGGGTCTACAATGAGCAGTTCTTC.

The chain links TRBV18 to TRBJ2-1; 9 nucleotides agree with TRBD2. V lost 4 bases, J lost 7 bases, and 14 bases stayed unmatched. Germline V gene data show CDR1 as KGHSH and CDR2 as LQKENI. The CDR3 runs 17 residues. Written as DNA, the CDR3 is TGTGCCAGCTCACAAATACAGGGGACTAGCCTACTGAATGAGCAGTTCTTC. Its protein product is CASSQIQGTSLLNEQFF.

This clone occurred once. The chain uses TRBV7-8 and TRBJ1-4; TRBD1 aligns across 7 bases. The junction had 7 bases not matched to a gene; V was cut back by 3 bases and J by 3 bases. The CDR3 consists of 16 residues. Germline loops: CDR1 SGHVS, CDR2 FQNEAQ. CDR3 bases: TGTGCCAGCAGCTTTGAGGGGGCGTTATCTAATGAAAAACTGTTTTTT. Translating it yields CASSFEGALSNEKLFF.

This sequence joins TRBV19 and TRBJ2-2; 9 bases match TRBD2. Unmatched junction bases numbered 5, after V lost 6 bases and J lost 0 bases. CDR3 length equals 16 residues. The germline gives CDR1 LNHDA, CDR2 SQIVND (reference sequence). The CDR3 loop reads CASRQRTSANTGELFF. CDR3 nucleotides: TGTGCCAGTAGGCAGAGGACTAGCGCGAACACCGGGGAGCTGTTTTTT.

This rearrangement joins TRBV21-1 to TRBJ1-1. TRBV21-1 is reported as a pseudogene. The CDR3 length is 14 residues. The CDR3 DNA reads TGTGCCAGCAGCAAACCCGAAGCGAACACTGAAGCTTTCTTT. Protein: CASSKPEANTEAFF.

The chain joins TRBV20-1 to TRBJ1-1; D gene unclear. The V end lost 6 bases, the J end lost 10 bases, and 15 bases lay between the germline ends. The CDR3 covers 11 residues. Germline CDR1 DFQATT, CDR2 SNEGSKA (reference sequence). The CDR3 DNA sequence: TGCAGTGCAAAACGGACTGGAGGAGCTTTCTTT. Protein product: CSAKRTGGAFF.

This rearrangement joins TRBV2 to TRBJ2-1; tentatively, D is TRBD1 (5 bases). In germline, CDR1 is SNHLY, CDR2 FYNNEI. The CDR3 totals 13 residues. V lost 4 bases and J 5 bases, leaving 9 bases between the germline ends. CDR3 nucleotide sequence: TGTGCCAGCAGTGTGATGGGGCACAATGAGCAGTTCTTC. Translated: CASSVMGHNEQFF.

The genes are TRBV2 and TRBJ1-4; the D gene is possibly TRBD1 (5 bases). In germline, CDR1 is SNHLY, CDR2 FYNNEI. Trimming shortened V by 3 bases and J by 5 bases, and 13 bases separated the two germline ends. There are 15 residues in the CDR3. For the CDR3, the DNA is TGTGCCAGCAGTGATACCCAGGGCGAAAATGAAAAACTGTTTTTT. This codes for CASSDTQGENEKLFF.

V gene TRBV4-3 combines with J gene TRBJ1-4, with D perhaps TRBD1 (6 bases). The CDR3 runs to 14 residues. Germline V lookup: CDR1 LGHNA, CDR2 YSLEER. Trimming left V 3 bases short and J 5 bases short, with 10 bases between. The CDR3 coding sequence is TGCGCCAGCAGCCACACAGGGTCAAATGAAAAACTGTTTTTT. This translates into CASSHTGSNEKLFF.

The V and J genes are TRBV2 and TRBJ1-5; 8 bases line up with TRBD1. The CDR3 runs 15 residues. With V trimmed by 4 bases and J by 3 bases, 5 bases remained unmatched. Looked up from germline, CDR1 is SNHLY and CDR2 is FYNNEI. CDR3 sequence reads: CASSGDRLINQPQHF. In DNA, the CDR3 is TGTGCCAGCAGTGGGGACAGGTTGATCAATCAGCCCCAGCATTTT.

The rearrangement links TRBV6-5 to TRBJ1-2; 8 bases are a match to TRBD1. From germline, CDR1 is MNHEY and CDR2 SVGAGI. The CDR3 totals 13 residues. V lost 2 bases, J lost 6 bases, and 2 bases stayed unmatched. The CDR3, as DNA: TGTGCCAGCAGTTACCGACAGGGGAATGGCTACACCTTC. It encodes CASSYRQGNGYTF.

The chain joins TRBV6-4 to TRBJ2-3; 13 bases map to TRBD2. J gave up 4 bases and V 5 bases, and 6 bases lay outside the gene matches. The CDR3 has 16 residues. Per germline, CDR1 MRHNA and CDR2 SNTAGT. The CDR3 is CASSTGLAGDPDTQYF. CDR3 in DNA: TGTGCCAGCAGTACCGGACTAGCGGGAGACCCAGATACGCAGTATTTT.

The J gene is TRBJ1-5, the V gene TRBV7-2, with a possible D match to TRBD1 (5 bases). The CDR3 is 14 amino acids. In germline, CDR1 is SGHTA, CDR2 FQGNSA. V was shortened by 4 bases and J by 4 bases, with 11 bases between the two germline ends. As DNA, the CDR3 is TGTGCCAGCAGCTCATGGGGCGCTAATCAGCCCCAGCATTTT. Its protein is CASSSWGANQPQHF.

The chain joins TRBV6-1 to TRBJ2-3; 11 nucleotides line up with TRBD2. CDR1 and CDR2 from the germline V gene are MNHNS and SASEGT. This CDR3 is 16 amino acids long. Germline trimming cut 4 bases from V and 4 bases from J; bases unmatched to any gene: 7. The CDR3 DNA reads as TGTGCCAGCAGTGTAGCGGGAGGGCTTGAAGCAGATACGCAGTATTTT. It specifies CASSVAGGLEADTQYF.